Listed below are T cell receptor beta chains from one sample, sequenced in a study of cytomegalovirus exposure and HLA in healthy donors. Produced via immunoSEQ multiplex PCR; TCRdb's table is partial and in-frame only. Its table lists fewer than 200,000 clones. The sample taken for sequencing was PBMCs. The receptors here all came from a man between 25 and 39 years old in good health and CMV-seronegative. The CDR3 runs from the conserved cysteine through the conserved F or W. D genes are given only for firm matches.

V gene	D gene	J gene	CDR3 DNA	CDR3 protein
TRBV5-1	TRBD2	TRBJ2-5	TGCGCCAGCAGCTTCGGGACTAGCGGGGGCCTAGGAGGGACCCAGTACTTC	CASSFGTSGGLGGTQYF
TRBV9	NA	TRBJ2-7	TGTGCCAGCAGCGTAGGCCCCGGCGAGCAGTACTTC	CASSVGPGEQYF
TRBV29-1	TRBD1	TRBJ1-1	TGCAGCGTTGAAGACGGTATGACAGGGCCTGAAGCTTTCTTT	CSVEDGMTGPEAFF
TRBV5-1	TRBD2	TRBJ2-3	TGCGCCAGCAGCGAGGGACTAGATTACACAGATACGCAGTATTTT	CASSEGLDYTDTQYF
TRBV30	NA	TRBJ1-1	TGTGCCTGGAGTGTGGAGGGAATGACGACTGAAGCTTTCTTT	CAWSVEGMTTEAFF
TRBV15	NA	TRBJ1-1	TGTGCCACCAGCAGAATTATGAACACTGAAGCTTTCTTT	CATSRIMNTEAFF
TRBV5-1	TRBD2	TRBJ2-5	TGCGCCAGCAGCTCTCCCTTCCTAGCGGGCCAAGAGACCCAGTACTTC	CASSSPFLAGQETQYF
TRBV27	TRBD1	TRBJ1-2	TGTGCCAGCAGTCAAGCCGGGACAGTACCCTATGGCTACACCTTC	CASSQAGTVPYGYTF
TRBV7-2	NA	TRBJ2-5	TGTGCCAGCAGCTTGGGGGACTTTTCGGGAGAGACCCAGTACTTC	CASSLGDFSGETQYF
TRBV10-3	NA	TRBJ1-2	TGTGCCATCAGTGAGTCAGGGGGTCTATCTGGCTACACCTTC	CAISESGGLSGYTF
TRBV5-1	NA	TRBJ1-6	TGCGCCAGCAGCTTGGCTGGTCAGGGGTCACCCCTCCACTTT	CASSLAGQGSPLHF
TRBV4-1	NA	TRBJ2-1	TGCGCCAGCAGCCAAGATAGTCGGGTTTGGAATGAGCAGTTCTTC	CASSQDSRVWNEQFF
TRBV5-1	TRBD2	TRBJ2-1	TGCGCCAGCAGGGGACTAGCGGGGGCCTCCTCCTACAATGAGCAGTTCTTC	CASRGLAGASSYNEQFF
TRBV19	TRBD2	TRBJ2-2	TGTGCCAGCTTGGGGCTAGCGGGGATCGGGGAGCTGTTTTTT	CASLGLAGIGELFF
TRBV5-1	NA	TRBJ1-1	TGCGCCAGCAGCCTGGGACACACACAAACGGCCACTGAAGCTTTCTTT	CASSLGHTQTATEAFF
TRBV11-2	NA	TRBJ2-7	TGTGCCAGCAGCTCCTCTAGAATTTACGAGCAGTACTTC	CASSSSRIYEQYF
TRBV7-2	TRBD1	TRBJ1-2	TGTGCCAGCAGCGTAGACAGGGGCTATGGCTACACCTTC	CASSVDRGYGYTF
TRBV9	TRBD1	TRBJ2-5	TGTGCCAGCAGCGCAGCCGGGACAGGGGAGGGGGAGCAGTACTTC	CASSAAGTGEGEQYF
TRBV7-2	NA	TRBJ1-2	TGTGCCAGCAGCTTAGGGGCAGAGACTAGCTATGGCTACACCTTC	CASSLGAETSYGYTF
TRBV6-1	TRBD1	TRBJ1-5	TGTGCCAGCATTGAAGGACAGGGCAATCAGCCCCAGCATTTT	CASIEGQGNQPQHF
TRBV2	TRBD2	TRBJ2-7	TGTGCCAGCAGTGAAGGGCGGGAGCTCTACGAGCAGTACTTC	CASSEGRELYEQYF
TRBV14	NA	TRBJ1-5	TGTGCCAGCAGCCTCACAGGGAATCAGCCCCAGCATTTT	CASSLTGNQPQHF
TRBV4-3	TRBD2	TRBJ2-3	TGCGCCAGCAGCCAAGGAGCGGCTAGCGGGGGGTCCGTCACAGATACGCAGTATTTT	CASSQGAASGGSVTDTQYF
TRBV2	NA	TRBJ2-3	TGTGCCAGCACGGACCAGGGGTCCGGTACGCAGTATTTT	CASTDQGSGTQYF
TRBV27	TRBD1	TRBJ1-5	TGTGCCAGCAGTTCTTACAGGGGTAATCAGCCCCAGCATTTT	CASSSYRGNQPQHF
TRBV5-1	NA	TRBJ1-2	TGCGCCAGCAGCCCCGGACAGTGGACGGAAGGCTACACCTTC	CASSPGQWTEGYTF
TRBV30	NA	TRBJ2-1	TGTGCCTGGAGTACCGGGTCGCAGCTTCGAAATGAGCAGTTCTTC	CAWSTGSQLRNEQFF
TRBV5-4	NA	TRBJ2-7	TGTGCCAGCAGCTTGGACCCGAAGACTTCCTACGAGCAGTACTTC	CASSLDPKTSYEQYF
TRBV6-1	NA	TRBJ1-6	TGTGCCAGCAGAGCGCTTAATTCACCCCTCCACTTT	CASRALNSPLHF
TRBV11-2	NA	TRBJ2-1	TGTGCCAGCAGCTTAGTCGGGGTTACCCGTTACAATGAGCAGTTCTTC	CASSLVGVTRYNEQFF
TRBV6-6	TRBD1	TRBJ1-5	TGTGCCAGCAGTTTTACAGGGGACAGTCAGCCCCAGCATTTT	CASSFTGDSQPQHF
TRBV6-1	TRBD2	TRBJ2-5	TGTGCCAGCAGAGCCGGGGGGCAAGAGACCCAGTACTTC	CASRAGGQETQYF
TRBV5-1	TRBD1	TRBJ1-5	TGCGCCAGCAGCTCCGGACAGGGAGATAGCAATCAGCCCCAGCATTTT	CASSSGQGDSNQPQHF
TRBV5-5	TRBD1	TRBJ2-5	TGTGCCAGCAGCTTCCTGGGACAGGCACAAGAGACCCAGTACTTC	CASSFLGQAQETQYF
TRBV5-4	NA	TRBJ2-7	TGTGCCAGCAGCGGGAGCCCCGGGACACCCAGCTCCTACGAGCAGTACTTC	CASSGSPGTPSSYEQYF
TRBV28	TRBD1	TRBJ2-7	TGTGCCAGCAGTGAGGCGTTAGGGACAGGGGTTTCCAACGAGCAGTACTTC	CASSEALGTGVSNEQYF
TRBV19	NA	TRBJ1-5	TGTGCCAGTAGTATCGGTCGGAAACCGAGGGATCAGCCCCAGCATTTT	CASSIGRKPRDQPQHF
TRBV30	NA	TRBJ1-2	TGTGCCTCGTACCTCCCGGGGGCTAACTATGGCTACACCTTC	CASYLPGANYGYTF
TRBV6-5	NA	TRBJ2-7	TGTGCCAGCAGTTACCTCCCAGCAGAGGGTTACGAGCAGTACTTC	CASSYLPAEGYEQYF
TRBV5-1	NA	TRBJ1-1	TGCGCCAGCAGCTCAAGGGGGAACACTGAAGCTTTCTTT	CASSSRGNTEAFF
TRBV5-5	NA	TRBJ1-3	TGTGCCAGCAGTGTACAATTCTCTGGAAACACCATATATTTT	CASSVQFSGNTIYF
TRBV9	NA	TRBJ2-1	TGTGCCAGCAGCGCGATAACAGGGTCCTACAATGAGCAGTTCTTC	CASSAITGSYNEQFF
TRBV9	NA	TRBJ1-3	TGTGCCAGCAGCGGCGGGACTCTCCTGGGAAACACCATATATTTT	CASSGGTLLGNTIYF
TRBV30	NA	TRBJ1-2	TGTGCCTGGACTAAACCAGGGCACTATAACTATGGCTACACCTTC	CAWTKPGHYNYGYTF
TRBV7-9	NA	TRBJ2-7	TGTGCCAGCAGCCCGAACGCGGGCAACGAGCAGTACTTC	CASSPNAGNEQYF
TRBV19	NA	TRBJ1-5	TGTGCCAGTAGTCCCCGGGCCAGGGAAACTTTTAGCAATCAGCCCCAGCATTTT	CASSPRARETFSNQPQHF
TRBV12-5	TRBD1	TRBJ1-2	TGTGCTAGTGCCTTGGACTACAGGGGGGGCTATGGCTACACCTTC	CASALDYRGGYGYTF
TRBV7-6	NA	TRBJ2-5	TGTGCCAGCAGTCTGGCCTCTAGCGCCCTACAAGAGACCCAGTACTTC	CASSLASSALQETQYF
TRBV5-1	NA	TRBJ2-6	TGCGCCAGCAGCTCAAATACTGGGGCCTTTGTCCTGACTTTC	CASSSNTGAFVLTF
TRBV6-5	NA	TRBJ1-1	TGTGCCAGCAGGCGGACTATGAACACTGAAGCTTTCTTT	CASRRTMNTEAFF
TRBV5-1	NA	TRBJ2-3	TGCGCCAGCTTCGCTCGCGGGCAGCATAGGAGCACAGATACGCAGTATTTT	CASFARGQHRSTDTQYF
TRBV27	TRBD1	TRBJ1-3	TGTGCCAGCTTGGGGGGTCCGGGACAGGGGTTATTTGGAAACACCATATATTTT	CASLGGPGQGLFGNTIYF
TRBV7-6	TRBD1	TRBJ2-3	TGTGCCAGCAGCTACCAAACAGGGGGCACAGATACGCAGTATTTT	CASSYQTGGTDTQYF